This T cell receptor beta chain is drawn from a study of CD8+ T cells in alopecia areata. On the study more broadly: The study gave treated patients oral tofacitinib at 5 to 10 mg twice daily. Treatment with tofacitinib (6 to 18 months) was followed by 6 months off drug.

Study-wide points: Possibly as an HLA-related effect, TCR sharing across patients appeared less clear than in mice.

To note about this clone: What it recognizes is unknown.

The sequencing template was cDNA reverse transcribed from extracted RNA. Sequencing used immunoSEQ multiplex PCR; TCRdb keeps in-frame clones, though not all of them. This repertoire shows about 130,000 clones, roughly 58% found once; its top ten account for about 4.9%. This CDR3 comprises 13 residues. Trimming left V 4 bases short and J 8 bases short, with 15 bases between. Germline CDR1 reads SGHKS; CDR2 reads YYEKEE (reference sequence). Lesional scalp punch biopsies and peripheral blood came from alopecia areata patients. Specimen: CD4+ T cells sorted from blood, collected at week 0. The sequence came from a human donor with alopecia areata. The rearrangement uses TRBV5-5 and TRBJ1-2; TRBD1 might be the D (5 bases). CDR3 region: CASSGGQGLGYTF. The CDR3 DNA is TGTGCCAGCAGCGGTGGGCAGGGTCTAGGCTACACCTTC.